This entry lists 14 T cell receptor beta chains sequenced from one sample in a study of cytomegalovirus exposure and HLA in healthy donors (dated by TCRdb to between 2016 and 2019). The method was the immunoSEQ multiplex PCR assay. For the multiplex PCR, a mixture combining 60 forward primers for TCR Vbeta segments and 13 reverse primers for TCR Jbeta segments was used. Held by TCRdb, this immuneACCESS table contains in-frame sequences only and omits some clones. Under half of the omission traces to an unresolved V gene where checked; the cause of the rest is unknown. For this sample the table gives 87,000 or so clones, of which about 77% were detected only once. The ten largest clones capture 4.5% to 5% of the sample. Sequenced material: PBMCs. The source of these receptors is a woman in her forties in good health and CMV-seronegative.

The chain couples TRBV7-2 to TRBJ1-5; TRBD1 is a possible D gene (5 bases). With 5 bases removed from V and 6 bases from J, the gap between germline ends came to 11 bases. Germline V gives CDR1 SGHTA, CDR2 FQGNSA. This CDR3 is built from 13 residues. The CDR3 is CASSVVGGQPQHF. The CDR3 nucleotides read TGTGCCAGCAGCGTAGTCGGGGGTCAGCCCCAGCATTTT. The whole variable domain, filled in from reference TRBV7-2 and TRBJ1-5, reads GAGVSQSPSNKVTEKGKDVELRCDPISGHTALYWYRQSLGQGLEFLIYFQGNSAPDKSGLPSDRFSAERTGGSVSTLTIQRTQQEDSAVYLCASSVVGGQPQHFGDGTRLSIL.

V is TRBV28 and J is TRBJ1-2, with no clear D. CDR3 size: 13 residues. The germline V gene has CDR1 MDHEN and CDR2 SYDVKM. Trimming cost V 6 bases and J 5 bases, with 13 bases left between them. CDR3: CASRPTGGYGYTF. CDR3 sequence (DNA): TGTGCCAGCAGACCCACCGGAGGGTATGGCTACACCTTC.

The genes are TRBV16 and TRBJ1-1; TRBD1 matches 11 bases. CDR1 is KGHSY, CDR2 FQNENV, per germline. The trim removed 6 bases at V and 4 bases at J, leaving 4 bases unmatched. The CDR3 is made up of 14 amino acids. In DNA form, the CDR3 reads TGTGCCAGCAGTCCCGGGACAGGGGGCACTGAAGCTTTCTTT. Its translation: CASSPGTGGTEAFF. The variable domain in full, with the rest retrieved from reference TRBV16 and TRBJ1-1, is GEEVAQTPKHLVRGEGQKAKLYCAPIKGHSYVFWYQQVLKNEFKFLISFQNENVFDETGMPKERFSAKCLPNSPCSLEIQATKLEDSAVYFCASSPGTGGTEAFFGQGTRLTVV.

The chain uses TRBV30 and TRBJ1-5, with 9 bases matching TRBD1. CDR1 and CDR2 from the germline V gene are GTSNPN and SVGIG (reference sequence). This CDR3 is built from 14 residues. V shed 5 bases, J shed 0 bases, and the junction held 2 bases outside the gene matches. CDR3 coding DNA: TGTGCCTGGGGACAGGGGCTTAGCAATCAGCCCCAGCATTTT. This sequence encodes CAWGQGLSNQPQHF.

This clone has a single count. The V and J genes are TRBV6-1 and TRBJ2-3, with a weak D call TRBD2 (6 bases). The CDR3 extends over 15 amino acids. The germline V gene encodes CDR1 MNHNS and CDR2 SASEGT. Trimming stripped 0 bases from V and 4 bases from J, with 11 bases between. The CDR3 DNA reads TGTGCCAGCAGTGAAGCAGGCGCGGGGTCAGATACGCAGTATTTT. Protein sequence: CASSEAGAGSDTQYF.

CDR3 sequence reads: CASSVPGQGAHTQYF. CDR3 nucleotides: TGTGCCAGCTCAGTCCCGGGACAGGGGGCACATACGCAGTATTTT. The chain combines TRBV18 with TRBJ2-3; the match to TRBD1 covers 12 bases. V shed 5 bases, J shed 7 bases, and the junction held 7 bases outside the gene matches. The length of the CDR3 is 15 residues. Germline V gene sequence: CDR1 KGHSH, CDR2 LQKENI.

The gene calls are TRBV7-2 and TRBJ2-5; 16 bases are a match to TRBD2. The CDR3 has 16 residues. The germline gives CDR1 SGHTA, CDR2 FQGNSA. Trimming removed 5 bases from V and 5 bases from J; junction bases left unmatched: 5. This CDR3 is CASSRGLAGGRETQYF. CDR3 sequence (DNA): TGTGCCAGCAGCAGGGGACTAGCGGGGGGGCGGGAGACCCAGTACTTC.

The chain links TRBV19 to TRBJ2-1; 8 bases align to TRBD2. The J segment lost 7 bases and the V segment lost 3 bases, leaving 5 bases of the junction unmatched. The CDR3 sequence is 14 residues long. Germline CDR1 reads LNHDA; CDR2 reads SQIVND (reference sequence). The CDR3 protein is CASSISGGENEQFF. CDR3 coding DNA: TGTGCCAGTAGTATTTCCGGGGGGGAGAATGAGCAGTTCTTC.

The chain recombines TRBV7-2 with TRBJ2-7; weak D call: TRBD2 (6 bases). Germline CDR1 reads SGHTA; CDR2 reads FQGNSA. With 6 bases removed from V and 1 base from J, the gap between germline ends came to 13 bases. This CDR3 comprises 14 residues. CDR3 DNA sequence: TGTGCCAGCAGATGGGACTTTACATCCTACGAGCAGTACTTC. Translation: CASRWDFTSYEQYF.

The chain couples TRBV9 to TRBJ2-6; 8 bases align to TRBD1. This CDR3 has 16 residues. The germline CDR1 and CDR2 sequences are SGDLS and YYNGEE. The junction had 8 bases not matched to a gene; V was cut back by 5 bases and J by 4 bases. The CDR3 coding sequence is TGTGCCAGCAGGGGCTTAGGACAGGGAGGGGCCAACGTCCTGACTTTC. Translating gives CASRGLGQGGANVLTF.

This clone was observed once. In DNA, the CDR3 is TGTGCCATCAGTGAGTCACAGGGGAACTATGGCTACACCTTC. The encoded protein is CAISESQGNYGYTF. V and J are TRBV10-3 and TRBJ1-2; 7 bases are a match to TRBD1. Trimming cost V 0 bases and J 2 bases; bases outside gene matches: 0. From germline, CDR1 is ENHRY and CDR2 SYGVKD. The CDR3 totals 14 residues.

J is TRBJ1-1 and V is TRBV14, with TRBD1 as a possible D gene (5 bases). The germline V and J ends were trimmed by 4 bases and 4 bases, with 13 bases remaining between them. CDR1 is SGHDN, CDR2 FVKESK, per germline. CDR3 size: 14 residues. CDR3 protein: CASSPLLGGTEAFF. The CDR3 coding sequence is TGTGCCAGCAGCCCCCTATTGGGGGGCACTGAAGCTTTCTTT.

This chain joins TRBV10-1 and TRBJ1-2; no clear D gene. Trimming cost V 2 bases and J 11 bases, with 12 bases left between them. The CDR3 covers 12 residues. Per germline, CDR1 WNHNN and CDR2 SYGVQD (reference sequence). The CDR3 protein is CASSEPDNSYTF. In DNA form, the CDR3 reads TGCGCCAGCAGTGAGCCTGACAACAGTTACACCTTC.

The J gene is TRBJ2-1, the V gene TRBV6-4, with 10 bases that match TRBD1. CDR3 length equals 15 residues. Germline CDR1 is MRHNA and CDR2 is SNTAGT. V lost 2 bases and J lost 6; bases outside the gene matches: 4. The CDR3 DNA reads TGTGCCAGCAGTGACGCCGGGACAGGGGTCAATGAGCAGTTCTTC. The encoded protein is CASSDAGTGVNEQFF.